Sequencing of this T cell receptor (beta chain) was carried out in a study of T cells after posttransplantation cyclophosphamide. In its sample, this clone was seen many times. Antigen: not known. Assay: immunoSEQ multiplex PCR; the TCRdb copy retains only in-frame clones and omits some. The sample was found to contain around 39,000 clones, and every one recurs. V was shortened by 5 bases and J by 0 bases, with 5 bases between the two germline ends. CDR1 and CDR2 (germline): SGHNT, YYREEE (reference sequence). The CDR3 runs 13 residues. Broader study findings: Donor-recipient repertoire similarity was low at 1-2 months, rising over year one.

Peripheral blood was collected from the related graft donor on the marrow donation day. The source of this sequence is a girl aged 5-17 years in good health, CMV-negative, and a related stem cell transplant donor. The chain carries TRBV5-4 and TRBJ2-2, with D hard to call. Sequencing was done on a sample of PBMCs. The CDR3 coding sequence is TGTGCCAGCAGTCTAGCGAACACCGGGGAGCTGTTTTTT. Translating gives CASSLANTGELFF.